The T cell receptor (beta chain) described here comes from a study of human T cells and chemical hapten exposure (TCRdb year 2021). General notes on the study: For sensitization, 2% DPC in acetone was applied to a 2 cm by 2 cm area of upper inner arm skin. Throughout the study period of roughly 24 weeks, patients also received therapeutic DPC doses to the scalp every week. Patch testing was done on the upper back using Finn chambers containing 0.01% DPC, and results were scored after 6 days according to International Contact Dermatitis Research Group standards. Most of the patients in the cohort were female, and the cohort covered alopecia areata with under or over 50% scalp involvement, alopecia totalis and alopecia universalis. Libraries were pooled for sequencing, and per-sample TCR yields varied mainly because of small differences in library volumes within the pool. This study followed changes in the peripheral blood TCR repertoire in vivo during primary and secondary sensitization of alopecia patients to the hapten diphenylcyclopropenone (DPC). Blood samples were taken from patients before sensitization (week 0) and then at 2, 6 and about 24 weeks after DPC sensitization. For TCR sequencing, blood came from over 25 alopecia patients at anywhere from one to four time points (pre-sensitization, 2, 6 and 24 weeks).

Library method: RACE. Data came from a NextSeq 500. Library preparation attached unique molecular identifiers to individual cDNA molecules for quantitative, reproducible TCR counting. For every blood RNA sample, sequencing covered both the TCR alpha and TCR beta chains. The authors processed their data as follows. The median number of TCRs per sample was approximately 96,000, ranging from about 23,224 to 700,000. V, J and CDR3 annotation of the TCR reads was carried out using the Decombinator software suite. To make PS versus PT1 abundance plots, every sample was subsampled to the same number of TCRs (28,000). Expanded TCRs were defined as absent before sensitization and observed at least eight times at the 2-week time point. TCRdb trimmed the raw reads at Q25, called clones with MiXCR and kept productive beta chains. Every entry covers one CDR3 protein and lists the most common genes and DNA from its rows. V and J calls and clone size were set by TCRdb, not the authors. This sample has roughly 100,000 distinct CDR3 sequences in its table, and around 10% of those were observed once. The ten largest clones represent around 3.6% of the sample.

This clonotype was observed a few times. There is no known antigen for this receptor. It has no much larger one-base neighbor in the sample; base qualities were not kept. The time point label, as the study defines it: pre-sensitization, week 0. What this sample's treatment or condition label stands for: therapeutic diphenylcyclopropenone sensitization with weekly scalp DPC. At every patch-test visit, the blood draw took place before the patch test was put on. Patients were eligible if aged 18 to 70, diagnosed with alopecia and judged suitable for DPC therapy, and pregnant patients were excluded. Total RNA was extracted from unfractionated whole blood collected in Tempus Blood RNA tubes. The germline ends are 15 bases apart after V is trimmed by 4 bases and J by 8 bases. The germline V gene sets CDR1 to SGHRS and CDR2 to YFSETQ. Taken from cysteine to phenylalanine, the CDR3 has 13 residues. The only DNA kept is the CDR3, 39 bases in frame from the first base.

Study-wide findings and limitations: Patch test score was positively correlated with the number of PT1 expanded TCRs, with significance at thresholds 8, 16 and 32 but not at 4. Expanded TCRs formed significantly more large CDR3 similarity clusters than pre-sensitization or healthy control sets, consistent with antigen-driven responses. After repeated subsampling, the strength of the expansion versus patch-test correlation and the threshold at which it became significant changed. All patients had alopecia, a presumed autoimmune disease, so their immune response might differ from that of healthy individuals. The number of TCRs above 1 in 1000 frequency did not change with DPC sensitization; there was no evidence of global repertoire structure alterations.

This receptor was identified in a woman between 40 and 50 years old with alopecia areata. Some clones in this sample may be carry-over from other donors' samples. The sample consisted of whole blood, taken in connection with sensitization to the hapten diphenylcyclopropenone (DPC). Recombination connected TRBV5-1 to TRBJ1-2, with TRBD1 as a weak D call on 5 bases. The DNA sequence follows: TGCGCCAGCAGCCCACAGGATACGGGAGGCTACACCTTC. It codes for CASSPQDTGGYTF.